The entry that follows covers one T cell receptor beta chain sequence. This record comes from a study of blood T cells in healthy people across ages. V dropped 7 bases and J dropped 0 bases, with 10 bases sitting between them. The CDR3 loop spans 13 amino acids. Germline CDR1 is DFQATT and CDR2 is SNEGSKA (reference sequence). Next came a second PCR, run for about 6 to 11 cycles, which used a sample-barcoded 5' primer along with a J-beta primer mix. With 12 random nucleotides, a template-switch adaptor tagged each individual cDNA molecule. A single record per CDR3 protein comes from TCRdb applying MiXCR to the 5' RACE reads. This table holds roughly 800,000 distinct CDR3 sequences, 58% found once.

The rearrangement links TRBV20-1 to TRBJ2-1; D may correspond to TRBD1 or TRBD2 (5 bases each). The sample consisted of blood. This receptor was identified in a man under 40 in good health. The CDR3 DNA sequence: TGCAGTGGGGGGATCGGCTCCTACAATGAGCAGTTCTTC. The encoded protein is CSGGIGSYNEQFF.